The entry below describes one T cell receptor (beta chain). The antigen remains undetermined. The data were taken from a study of OX40 agonist ivuxolimab in advanced cancers. Study as a whole: Partial responses were achieved by three patients: one hepatocellular carcinoma, two cutaneous melanoma.

Here immunoSEQ multiplex PCR was the method, and the copy in TCRdb shows in-frame clones only, minus some. The sample consists of about 59,000 clones, 85% to 90% of them appearing once. Regarding the study as a whole: Relative to CD4+, CD8+ T cells held more expanded clones on average. Blood T cells, both CD4+ and CD8+, expanded clonally by week 6 at 0.1 to 3.0 mg/kg.

CDR3 length: 11 residues. The germline gives CDR1 SQVTM, CDR2 ANQGSEA. V was clipped by 4 bases and J by 3 bases, with 5 bases between them. This chain links TRBV29-1 with TRBJ2-3; D unclear. The receptor comes from an adult with an advanced solid tumor such as melanoma, head and neck, liver or kidney cancer. The specimen was CD4+ or CD8+ T cells sorted from blood, collected in a trial of the OX40 agonist ivuxolimab. CDR3 loop: CSVAETDTQYF. The CDR3, as DNA: TGCAGCGTTGCGGAAACAGATACGCAGTATTTT.